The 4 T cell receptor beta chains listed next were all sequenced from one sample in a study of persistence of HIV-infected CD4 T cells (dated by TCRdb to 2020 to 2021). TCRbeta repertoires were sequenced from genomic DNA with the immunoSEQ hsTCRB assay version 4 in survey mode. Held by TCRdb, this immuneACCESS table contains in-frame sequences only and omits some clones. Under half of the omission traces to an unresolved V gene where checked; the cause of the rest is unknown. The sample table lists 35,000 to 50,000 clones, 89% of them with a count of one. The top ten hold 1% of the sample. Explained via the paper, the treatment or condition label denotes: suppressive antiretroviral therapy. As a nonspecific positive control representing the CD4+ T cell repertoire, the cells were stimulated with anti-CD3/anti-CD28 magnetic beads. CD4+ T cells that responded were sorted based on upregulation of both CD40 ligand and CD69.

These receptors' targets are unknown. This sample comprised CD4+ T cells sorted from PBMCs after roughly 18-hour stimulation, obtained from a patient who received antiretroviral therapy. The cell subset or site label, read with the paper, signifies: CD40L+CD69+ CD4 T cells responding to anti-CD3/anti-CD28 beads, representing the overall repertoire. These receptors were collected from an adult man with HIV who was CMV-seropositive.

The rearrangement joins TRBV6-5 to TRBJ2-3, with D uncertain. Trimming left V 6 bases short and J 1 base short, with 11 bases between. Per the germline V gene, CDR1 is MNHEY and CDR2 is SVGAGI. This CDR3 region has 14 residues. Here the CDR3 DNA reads TGTGCCAGCAGATCCACTGGTCGCACAGATACGCAGTATTTT. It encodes CASRSTGRTDTQYF.

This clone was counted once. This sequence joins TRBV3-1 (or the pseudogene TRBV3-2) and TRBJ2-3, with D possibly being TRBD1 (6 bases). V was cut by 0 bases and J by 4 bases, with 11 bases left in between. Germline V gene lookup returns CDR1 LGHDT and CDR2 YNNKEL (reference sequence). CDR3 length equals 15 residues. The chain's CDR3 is CASSQDQGPPDTQYF. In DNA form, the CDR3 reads TGTGCCAGCAGCCAAGATCAGGGGCCCCCAGATACGCAGTATTTT.

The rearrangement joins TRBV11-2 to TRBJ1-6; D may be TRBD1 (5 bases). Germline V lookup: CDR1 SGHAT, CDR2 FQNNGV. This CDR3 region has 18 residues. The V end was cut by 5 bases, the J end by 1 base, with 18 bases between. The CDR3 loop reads CASSLIGGLGSYNSPLHF. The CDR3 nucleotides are TGTGCCAGCAGCCTAATCGGGGGATTGGGTTCCTATAATTCACCCCTCCACTTT.

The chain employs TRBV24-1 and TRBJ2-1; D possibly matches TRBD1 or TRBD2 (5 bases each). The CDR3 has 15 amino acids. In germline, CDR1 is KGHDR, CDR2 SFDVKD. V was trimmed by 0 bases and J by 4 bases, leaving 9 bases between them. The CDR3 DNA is TGTGCCACCAGTGATTTGACCGGGGCTTACAATGAGCAGTTCTTC. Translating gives CATSDLTGAYNEQFF.